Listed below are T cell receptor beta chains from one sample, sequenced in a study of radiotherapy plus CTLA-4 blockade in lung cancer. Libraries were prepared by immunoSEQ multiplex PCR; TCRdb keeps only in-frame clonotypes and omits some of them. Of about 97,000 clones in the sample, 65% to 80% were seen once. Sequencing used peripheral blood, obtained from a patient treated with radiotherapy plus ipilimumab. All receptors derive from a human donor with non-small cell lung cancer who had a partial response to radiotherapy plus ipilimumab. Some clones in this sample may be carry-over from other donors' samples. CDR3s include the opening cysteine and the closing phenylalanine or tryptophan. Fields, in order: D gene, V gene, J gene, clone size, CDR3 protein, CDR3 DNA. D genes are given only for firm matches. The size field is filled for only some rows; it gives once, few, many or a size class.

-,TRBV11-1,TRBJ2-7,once,CASSFTGAYEQYF,TGTGCCAGCAGCTTCACAGGAGCCTACGAGCAGTACTTC
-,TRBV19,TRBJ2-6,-,CASSIPPGGAKANVLTF,TGTGCCAGTAGTATCCCCCCCGGGGGTGCGAAGGCCAACGTCCTGACTTTC
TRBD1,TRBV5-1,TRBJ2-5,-,CASSPRGQGRETQYF,TGCGCCAGCAGCCCCCGGGGACAGGGGAGGGAGACCCAGTACTTC
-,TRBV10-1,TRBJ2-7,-,CASPCRGLRTYEQYF,TGCGCCAGCCCATGCAGAGGCCTCCGAACCTACGAGCAGTACTTC
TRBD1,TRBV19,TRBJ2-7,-,CASSTPPGGLPYEQYF,TGTGCCAGTAGTACCCCCCCAGGGGGCCTACCCTACGAGCAGTACTTC
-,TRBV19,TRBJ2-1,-,CASSIGGGSEQFF,TGTGCCAGTAGTATTGGAGGAGGTAGTGAGCAGTTCTTC
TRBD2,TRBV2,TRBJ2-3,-,CASTGTSGSTDTQYF,TGTGCCAGCACCGGGACTAGCGGGAGTACAGATACGCAGTATTTT
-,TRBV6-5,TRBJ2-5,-,CASTRIRGETQYF,TGTGCCAGCACCCGGATTAGGGGGGAGACCCAGTACTTC
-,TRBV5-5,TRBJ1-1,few,CASSFAGTFINEAFF,TGTGCCAGCAGCTTCGCCGGGACTTTTATTAATGAAGCTTTCTTT
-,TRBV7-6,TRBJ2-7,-,CASSLEPGWSSYEQYF,TGTGCCAGCAGCTTAGAACCCGGATGGAGCTCCTACGAGCAGTACTTC
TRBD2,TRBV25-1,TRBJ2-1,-,CASRQHSGGDNEQFF,TGTGCCAGCAGGCAACATAGCGGGGGGGACAATGAGCAGTTCTTC
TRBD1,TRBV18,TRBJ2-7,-,CASSDRQGGVREQYF,TGTGCCAGCTCAGACCGACAGGGTGGTGTTCGGGAGCAGTACTTC
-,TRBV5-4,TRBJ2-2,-,CASSLGRNTGELFF,TGTGCCAGCAGCTTGGGGAGGAACACCGGGGAGCTGTTTTTT
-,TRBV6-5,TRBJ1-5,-,CASRITRNQPQHF,TGTGCCAGCAGGATTACCCGGAATCAGCCCCAGCATTTT
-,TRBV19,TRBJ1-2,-,CASSINRRPGGYTF,TGTGCCAGTAGTATTAACCGACGGCCAGGTGGCTACACCTTC
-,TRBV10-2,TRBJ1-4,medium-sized,CASKSGWQSNEKLFF,TGCGCCAGCAAGTCGGGGTGGCAATCAAATGAAAAACTGTTTTTT
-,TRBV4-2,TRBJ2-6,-,CASSQGGSGANVLTF,TGTGCCAGCAGCCAAGGAGGTTCTGGGGCCAACGTCCTGACTTTC
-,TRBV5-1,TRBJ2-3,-,CASSLEDLTPRTDTQYF,TGCGCCAGCAGCTTGGAAGACCTGACTCCCCGCACAGATACGCAGTATTTT
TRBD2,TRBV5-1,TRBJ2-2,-,CASSMGPSGGPVGELFF,TGCGCCAGCAGCATGGGGCCTAGCGGGGGGCCGGTCGGGGAGCTGTTTTTT
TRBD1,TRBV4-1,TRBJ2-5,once,CASSHPGQGQETQYF,TGCGCCAGCAGCCACCCCGGACAGGGCCAAGAGACCCAGTACTTC
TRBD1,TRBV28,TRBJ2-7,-,CASRGTGFSYEQYF,TGTGCCAGCAGGGGGACAGGGTTCTCCTACGAGCAGTACTTC
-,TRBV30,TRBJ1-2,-,CAWSVQWTASVSNYGYTF,TGTGCCTGGAGTGTACAATGGACAGCCTCCGTATCTAACTATGGCTACACCTTC
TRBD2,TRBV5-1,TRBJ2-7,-,CASSLAGTSGYEQYF,TGCGCCAGCAGCTTGGCCGGCACTAGCGGCTACGAGCAGTACTTC
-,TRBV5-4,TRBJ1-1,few,CASSSRVSTEAFF,TGTGCCAGCAGTTCGCGGGTTTCCACTGAAGCTTTCTTT
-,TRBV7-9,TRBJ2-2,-,CASSQPQGKVVIGTGELFF,TGTGCCAGCAGCCAGCCACAGGGTAAAGTAGTAATTGGCACCGGGGAGCTGTTTTTT
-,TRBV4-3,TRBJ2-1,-,CASSPQPTDYVNEQFF,TGCGCCAGCAGCCCACAACCTACAGATTACGTCAATGAGCAGTTCTTC
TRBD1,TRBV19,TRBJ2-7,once,CASSTGTGPYEQYF,TGTGCCAGTAGTACCGGGACAGGGCCTTACGAGCAGTACTTC
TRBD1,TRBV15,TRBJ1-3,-,CATSGRGLRNTIYF,TGTGCCACCAGCGGAAGGGGGCTCCGAAACACCATATATTTT
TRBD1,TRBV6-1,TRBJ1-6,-,CASSDLGQVAYNSPLHF,TGTGCCAGCAGTGACTTGGGACAGGTCGCCTATAATTCACCCCTCCACTTT